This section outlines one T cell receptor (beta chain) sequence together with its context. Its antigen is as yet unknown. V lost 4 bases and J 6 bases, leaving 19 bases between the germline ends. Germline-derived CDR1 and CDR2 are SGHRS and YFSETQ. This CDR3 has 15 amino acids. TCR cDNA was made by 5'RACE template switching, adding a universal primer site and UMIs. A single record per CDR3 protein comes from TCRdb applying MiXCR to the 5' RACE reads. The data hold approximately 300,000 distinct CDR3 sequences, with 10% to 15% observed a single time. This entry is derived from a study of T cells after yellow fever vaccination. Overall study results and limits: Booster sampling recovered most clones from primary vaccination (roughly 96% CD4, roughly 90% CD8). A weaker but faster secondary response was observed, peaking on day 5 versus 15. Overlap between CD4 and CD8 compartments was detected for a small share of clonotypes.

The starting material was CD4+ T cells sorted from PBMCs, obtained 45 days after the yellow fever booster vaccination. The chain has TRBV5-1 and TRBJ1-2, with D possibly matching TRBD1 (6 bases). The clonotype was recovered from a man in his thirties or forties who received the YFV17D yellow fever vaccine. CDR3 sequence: CASSQQGQTSDGYTF. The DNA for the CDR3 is TGCGCCAGCAGCCAACAAGGACAGACCAGCGATGGCTACACCTTC.